This T cell receptor (beta chain) was documented in a study of blood T cell repertoires in COVID-19. Study as a whole: From T cells, B-cell-depleted T cells, or PBMCs came the material, which was cDNA or gDNA.

The CDR3 is made up of 14 amino acids. V was cut by 2 bases and J by 3 bases, with 9 bases left in between. From germline, CDR1 is SGDLS and CDR2 YYNGEE. Here immunoSEQ multiplex PCR was the method, and the copy in TCRdb shows in-frame clones only, minus some. The table has 84,000 or so clones, approximately 80% seen once. The chain recombines TRBV9 with TRBJ2-1, with D unclear. The sample comprised peripheral blood. This TCR was recovered from a human donor in a cohort sampled during active COVID-19. The CDR3: CASSVSEDYNEQFF. The CDR3 bases are TGTGCCAGCAGCGTTTCCGAGGACTACAATGAGCAGTTCTTC.